A single sample is the source of the 5 T cell receptor beta chains below, sequenced in a study of blood T cell repertoires in COVID-19. Sequenced by immunoSEQ multiplex PCR; TCRdb stores in-frame clones only, minus some. The sample shows 300,000 to 350,000 clones, approximately 88% of them seen only once. The specimen was PBMCs or T cells enriched from blood (not recorded which). These receptors were collected from a man aged 30 to 45 who had recovered from COVID-19.

The V and J genes are TRBV11-3 and TRBJ2-7; 9 bases map to TRBD1. The CDR3 is 15 amino acids. Per germline, CDR1 SGHNT and CDR2 YENEEA. Unmatched junction bases numbered 8, after V lost 4 bases and J lost 4 bases. The CDR3 DNA reads TGTGCCAGCAGCTCACAGGGGGCGAATATGTACGAGCAGTACTTC. Encoded protein: CASSSQGANMYEQYF.

This chain joins TRBV28 and TRBJ1-2; 7 bases are shared with TRBD1. CDR3 length equals 13 residues. J gave up 4 bases and V 6 bases, and 5 bases lay outside the gene matches. The germline CDR1 and CDR2 sequences are MDHEN and SYDVKM. CDR3 region: CASSPDRTYGYTF. The CDR3 coding sequence is TGTGCCAGCAGCCCGGACAGGACCTATGGCTACACCTTC.

The chain uses TRBV7-8 and TRBJ1-1, with 7 positions matching TRBD1. This CDR3 region has 17 residues. Per the germline V gene, CDR1 is SGHVS and CDR2 is FQNEAQ. The J segment lost 1 base and the V segment lost 0 bases, leaving 8 bases of the junction unmatched. DNA of the CDR3: TGTGCCAGCAGCTTAGCCACCTGGCGGACAGGGAACACTGAAGCTTTCTTT. Amino acids: CASSLATWRTGNTEAFF.

The chain is built from TRBV11-2 and TRBJ2-3; D unclear. Per the germline V gene, CDR1 is SGHAT and CDR2 is FQNNGV. The CDR3 loop spans 12 amino acids. Trimming left V 1 base short and J 4 bases short, with 3 bases between. The CDR3 DNA is TGTGCCAGCAGCTTAGCTCCAGATACGCAGTATTTT. Its translation is CASSLAPDTQYF.

The chain combines TRBV7-3 with TRBJ2-2; possible D gene TRBD2, 6 bases. V lost 2 bases and J 1 base, leaving 11 bases between the germline ends. This CDR3 has 16 residues. Looked up from germline, CDR1 is SGHTA and CDR2 is FQGTGA. The CDR3 loop is CASSLLAGRNTGELFF. The CDR3 DNA follows: TGTGCCAGCAGCTTATTGGCGGGGAGGAACACCGGGGAGCTGTTTTTT.